This T cell receptor (beta chain) was identified in a study of beta chain features in type 1 diabetes. Study-wide points: For Type 1 diabetes patients, all four CD4+ subsets carried TCRB CDR3s that were moderately but significantly shorter. Researchers reported that naive, central memory and Treg TCRB repertoires appeared more similar in patients than in healthy donors.

Germline CDR1 is ENHRY and CDR2 is SYGVKD. The CDR3 contains 14 residues. V was clipped by 7 bases and J by 2 bases, with 12 bases between them. The isolated RNA, all of it, was reverse transcribed, so expressed TCRB transcripts were what got sequenced. Naive, central memory and regulatory T cell samples averaged around 3.8 million reads. Generated by immunoSEQ multiplex PCR, the TCRdb table keeps only in-frame clones and is missing some. Among about 660,000 clones listed, 11% to 15% were seen once. This clone has just a few counts. No antigen is known for it. Cell sorting via CD45RO/CCR7/CD25/CD127/CD95/CD27 was performed to obtain CD4+ naive, central memory, regulatory and stem cell-like memory cells.

The source of this sequence is a man between 18 and 29 years old with type 1 diabetes. V and J are TRBV10-3 and TRBJ1-3, with D possibly being TRBD1 (6 bases). The specimen was naive CD4+ T cells from blood. The CDR3 is CAINNRAAGNTIYF. CDR3 DNA: TGTGCCATCAATAACAGGGCAGCTGGAAACACCATATATTTT.